This record looks at one T cell receptor (beta chain) sequence and its context. Its antigen is not identified. These data belong to a study of shared clonotypes between healthy human individuals. Findings and limits, study-wide: Investigators collected only blood, and repertoires in tissues likely differ.

Cells designated naive CD8 were CD45RO-negative and were positively selected for CCR7, with terminally differentiated effector memory CD45RA+ cells excluded. This table comes from immunoSEQ multiplex PCR, and its TCRdb copy is limited to in-frame clones, with some not included. Of about 590,000 clones detected, roughly 95% appear once; the ten largest clones hold roughly 0.1%. CDR3 length: 15 amino acids. Deletions cut 3 bases from V and 2 bases from J, with 14 bases between. Germline V gives CDR1 SNHLY, CDR2 FYNNEI. The TCR was taken from a young woman in good health. This sequence joins TRBV2 and TRBJ2-7; maybe TRBD1 (5 bases). Sequencing was carried out using naive CD8+ T cells sorted from blood. The CDR3 loop is CASSEGWGWAYEQYF. The CDR3 DNA follows: TGTGCCAGCAGTGAGGGCTGGGGCTGGGCCTACGAGCAGTACTTC.